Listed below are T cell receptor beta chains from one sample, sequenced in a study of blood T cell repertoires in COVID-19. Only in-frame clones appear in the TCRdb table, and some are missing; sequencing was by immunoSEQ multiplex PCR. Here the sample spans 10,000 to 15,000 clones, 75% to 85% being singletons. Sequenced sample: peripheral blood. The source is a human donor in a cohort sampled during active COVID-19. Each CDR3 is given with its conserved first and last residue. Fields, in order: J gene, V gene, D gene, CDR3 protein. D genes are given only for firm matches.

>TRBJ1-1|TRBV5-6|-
CASRRRGLNTEAFF
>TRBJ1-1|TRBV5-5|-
CASSLGSYPGAFF
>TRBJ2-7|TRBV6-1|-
CASSENPDYEQYF
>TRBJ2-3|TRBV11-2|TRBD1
CASRGQGPTDTQYF
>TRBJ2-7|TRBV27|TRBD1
CASSYTGGYEQYF
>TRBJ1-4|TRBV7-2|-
CASSLARVNEKLFF
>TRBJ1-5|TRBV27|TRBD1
CASGSRQGVNQPQHF
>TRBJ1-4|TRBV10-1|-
CASRGWREKLFF
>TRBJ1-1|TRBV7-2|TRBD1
CASSLWAGTGTEAFF
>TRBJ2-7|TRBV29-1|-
CSVRTALNPYEQYF
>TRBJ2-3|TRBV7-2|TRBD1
CASSPRTGSDTQYF
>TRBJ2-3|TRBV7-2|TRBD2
CASSLDLRGGATQYF
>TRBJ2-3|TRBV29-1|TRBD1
CSVVGQGARTDTQYF
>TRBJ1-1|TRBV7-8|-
CASSLDGGGTEAFF
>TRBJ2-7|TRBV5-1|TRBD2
CASSLGLAGGTYEQYF
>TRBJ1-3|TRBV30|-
CAWSSGNTIYF
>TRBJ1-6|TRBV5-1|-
CASSLDRRGNSPLHF
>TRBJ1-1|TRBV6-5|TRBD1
CASSYGQGRGEAFF
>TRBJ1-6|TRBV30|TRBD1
CAWTRGRGDNSPLHF
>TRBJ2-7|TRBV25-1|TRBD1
CASSLPGQVNEQYF
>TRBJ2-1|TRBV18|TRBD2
CASSPGGAGLAGVMFF
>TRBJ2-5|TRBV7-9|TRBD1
CASSPWDSQETQYF
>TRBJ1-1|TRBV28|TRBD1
CASSFQGVSTEAFF
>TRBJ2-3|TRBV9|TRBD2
CASSVSGGSTDTQYF
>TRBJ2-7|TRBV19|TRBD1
CASKGTGTYEQYF
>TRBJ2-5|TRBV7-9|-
CASSTSGQETQYF
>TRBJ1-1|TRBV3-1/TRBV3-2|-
CASRGGTEAFF
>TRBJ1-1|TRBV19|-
CASSWVHSEAFF
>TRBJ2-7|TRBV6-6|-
CASSFTATGSYEQYF
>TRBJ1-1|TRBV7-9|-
CASSRTGGGDEAFF
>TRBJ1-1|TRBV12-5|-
CASAQGPEAFF
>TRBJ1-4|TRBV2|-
CASSEQGQGSPTNEKLFF
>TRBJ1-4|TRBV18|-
CASSPPTGEKLFF
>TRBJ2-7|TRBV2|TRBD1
CATQTGGQSYEQYF
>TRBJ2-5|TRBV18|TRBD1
CASSPKGARREETQYF
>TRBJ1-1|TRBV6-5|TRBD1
CASSRTGGYDTEAFF
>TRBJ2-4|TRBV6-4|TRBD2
CASTGTSEAKNIQYF
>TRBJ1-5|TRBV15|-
CATSPPHF
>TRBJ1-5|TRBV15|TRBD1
CATSTKQTGGNPQHF
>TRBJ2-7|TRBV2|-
CASSERTTSYEQYF
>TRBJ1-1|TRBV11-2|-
CASSLDLGGTEAFF
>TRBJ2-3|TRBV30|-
CAWVRVNTDTQYF